A single T cell receptor beta chain is shown here with its context. This record belongs to a study of T cells in localized non-small cell lung cancer. This table comes from immunoSEQ multiplex PCR, and its TCRdb copy is limited to in-frame clones, with some not included. The repertoire holds 90,000 or so clones, with about 91% as singletons. CDR1 is SEHNR, CDR2 FQNEAQ, per germline (reference sequence). V lost 4 bases, J lost 7 bases, and 7 bases lay in between. This CDR3 spans 11 amino acids. V is TRBV7-9 and J is TRBJ1-2; D is uncertain. This TCR was sampled from a man aged 35 to 69 with stage I squamous cell lung carcinoma. The starting material was peripheral blood, obtained before any cancer treatment. This CDR3 reads CASSSRSGYTF. CDR3 bases: TGTGCCAGCAGCTCGCGGTCTGGCTACACCTTC. The full variable domain, rest sourced from reference TRBV7-9 and TRBJ1-2, is DTGVSQNPRHKITKRGQNVTFRCDPISEHNRLYWYRQTLGQGPEFLTYFQNEAQLEKSRLLSDRFSAERPKGSFSTLEIQRTEQGDSAMYLCASSSRSGYTFGSGTRLTVV.